The clone carrying this T cell receptor (beta chain) was seen ten or more times. Antigen unknown. Synthesis of cDNA was performed by 5'RACE using 10-nucleotide random UMIs. In TCRdb, the 5' RACE reads were re-called with MiXCR into one record per CDR3 protein. The data contain approximately 51,000 distinct CDR3 sequences, around 3.4% of them seen just once; the ten biggest clones take up about 6%. The data derive from a study of neurological immune-mediated disorders. At the level of the study: Of the approximately 35 patients who had multiple sclerosis, some 30 had the relapsing-remitting form and 3 had the secondary progressive form. The study, taken as a whole, reports: A possible signature appeared as one related-CDR3 cluster, in which phylogenetic grouping placed the repertoires of 18 of 34 multiple sclerosis patients.

The germline V gene has CDR1 MGHDK and CDR2 SYGVNS. The CDR3 has 16 amino acids. Trimming took off 4 bases at V and 6 bases at J, with 20 bases between the two ends. Sequencing was performed on PBMCs. The origin of this receptor is a man between 40 and 49 years old with multiple sclerosis. The chain links TRBV25-1 to TRBJ2-3; the D gene could be TRBD1 or TRBD2 (5 bases each). CDR3 nucleotides: TGTGCCAGCAGTGCCGACCCGGGACGGCTTAATGATACGCAGTATTTT. It translates to CASSADPGRLNDTQYF.